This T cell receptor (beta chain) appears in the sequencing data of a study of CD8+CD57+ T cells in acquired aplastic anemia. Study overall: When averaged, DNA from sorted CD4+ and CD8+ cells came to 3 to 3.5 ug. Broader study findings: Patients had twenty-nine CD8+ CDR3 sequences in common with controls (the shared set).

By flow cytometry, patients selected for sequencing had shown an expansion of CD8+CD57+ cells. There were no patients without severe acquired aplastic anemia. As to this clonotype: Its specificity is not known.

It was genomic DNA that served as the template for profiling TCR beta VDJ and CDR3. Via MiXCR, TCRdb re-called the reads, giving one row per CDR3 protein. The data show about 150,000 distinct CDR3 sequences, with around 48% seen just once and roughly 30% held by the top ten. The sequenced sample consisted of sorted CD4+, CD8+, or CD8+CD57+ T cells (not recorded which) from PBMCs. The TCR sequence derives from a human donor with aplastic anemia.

CDR3: CASSPEAGTVYGYTF. The CDR3 DNA follows: TGCGCCAGCAGCCCGGAGGCAGGGACGGTGTATGGCTACACCTTC. This chain connects TRBV5-1 to TRBJ1-2, with D possibly being TRBD1 (5 bases). Between the trimmed V and J ends, which lost 4 bases and 5 bases, there was a span of 18 bases. The CDR3 length is 15 residues. Germline V gene data show CDR1 as SGHRS and CDR2 as YFSETQ.